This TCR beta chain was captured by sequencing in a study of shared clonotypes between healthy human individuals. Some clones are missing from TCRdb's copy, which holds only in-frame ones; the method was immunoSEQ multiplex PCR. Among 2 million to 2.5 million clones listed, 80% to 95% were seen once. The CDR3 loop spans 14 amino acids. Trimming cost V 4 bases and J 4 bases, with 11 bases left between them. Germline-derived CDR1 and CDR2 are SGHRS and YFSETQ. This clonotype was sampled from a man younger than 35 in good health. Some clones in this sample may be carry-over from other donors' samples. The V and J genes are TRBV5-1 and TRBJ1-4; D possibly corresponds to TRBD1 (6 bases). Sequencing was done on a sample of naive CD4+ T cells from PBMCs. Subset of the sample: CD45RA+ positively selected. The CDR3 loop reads CASSITGYNEKLFF. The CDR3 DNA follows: TGCGCCAGCAGCATTACAGGGTATAATGAAAAACTGTTTTTT.